A single sample gave rise to the 12 T cell receptor beta chains below, sequenced in a study of response to subunit inactivated influenza vaccine. MiXCR was run by TCRdb on the RT-PCR reads, yielding one entry per CDR3 protein. The repertoire holds about half a million distinct CDR3 sequences, with approximately 11% as singletons. The sequencing here drew on PBMCs from blood, taken roughly 47 days after vaccination. These receptors all stem from a man in his forties or fifties who received an inactivated influenza vaccine.

This clonotype was seen a handful of times. V usage is TRBV12-3 or TRBV12-4 and J usage is TRBJ2-5; perhaps TRBD1 as D (6 bases). The CDR3 spans 13 residues. V lost 3 bases, J lost 5 bases, and 10 bases lay in between. The CDR3 nucleotides are TGTGCCAGCAGTTTCCAGGGGTGGGAGACCCAGTACTTC. Translating gives CASSFQGWETQYF.

This clonotype occurred many times. The V gene is TRBV5-1, the J gene TRBJ2-3; D ambiguous. V was clipped by 4 bases and J by 6 bases, with 15 bases between them. Germline CDR1 is SGHRS and CDR2 is YFSETQ. This CDR3 is built from 14 residues. The CDR3 nucleotides read TGCGCCAGCAGCCCCGCGCAAGTTGGCGATACGCAGTATTTT. Residues: CASSPAQVGDTQYF.

This clonotype was counted only a few times. The V gene is TRBV7-2, the J gene TRBJ2-1, with a possible D match to TRBD1 (6 bases). Between the trimmed V and J ends, which lost 3 bases and 9 bases, there was a span of 15 bases. Germline V CDR1 and CDR2: SGHTA, FQGNSA. This CDR3 has 14 residues. CDR3 loop: CASSFTGYRTEQFF. The CDR3 DNA sequence: TGTGCCAGCAGCTTTACAGGGTACCGGACTGAGCAGTTCTTC.

This chain uses TRBV9 with TRBJ2-1; the D gene is possibly TRBD2 (5 bases). In germline, CDR1 is SGDLS, CDR2 YYNGEE. Trimming pared 0 bases from V and 2 bases from J, leaving 9 bases between. The CDR3 consists of 15 residues. This chain's CDR3 is CASSVEAGAYNEQFF. CDR3 coding DNA: TGTGCCAGCAGCGTAGAGGCGGGCGCCTACAATGAGCAGTTCTTC.

This clonotype came up a few times. The chain couples TRBV12-3 or TRBV12-4 to TRBJ1-2; no definite D call. Between the trimmed V and J ends, which lost 7 bases and 5 bases, there was a span of 17 bases. The CDR3 runs to 14 residues. The CDR3 nucleotides read TGTGCCAGCACCCCAAGTGCGCTTGGGTATGGCTACACCTTC. Encoded protein: CASTPSALGYGYTF.

The table lists this clonotype with a few counts. The rearrangement uses TRBV19 and TRBJ1-3, with a weak D call TRBD1 (6 bases). The germline gives CDR1 LNHDA, CDR2 SQIVND (reference sequence). The V gene lost 3 bases and the J gene lost 2 bases, with 20 bases spanning the gap. The CDR3 extends over 18 amino acids. CDR3 in DNA: TGTGCCAGTAGTATTGGATGGAGGGGGAAGAAGACTGGAAACACCATATATTTT. It codes for CASSIGWRGKKTGNTIYF.

This chain connects TRBV11-2 to TRBJ2-5, with TRBD2 as a possible D gene (5 bases). V gave up 9 bases and J gave up 4 bases, with 15 bases separating them. The CDR3 sequence is 13 residues long. Germline V gives CDR1 SGHAT, CDR2 FQNNGV. In DNA form, the CDR3 reads TGTGCCAGAAGCCCTTCGGCGGGAGAGACCCAGTACTTC. Its protein is CARSPSAGETQYF.

The genes are TRBV27 and TRBJ1-2; no clear D gene. The germline V gene has CDR1 MNHEY and CDR2 SMNVEV (reference sequence). The germline V and J ends were trimmed by 5 bases and 2 bases, with 15 bases remaining between them. CDR3 size: 15 residues. Written as DNA, the CDR3 is TGTGCCAGCAGTCCTGACTACCAGGAAAACTATGGCTACACCTTC. The encoded protein is CASSPDYQENYGYTF.

This clonotype was counted only a few times. The V call is TRBV20-1, the J call TRBJ2-2, with TRBD1 matching over 8 bases. V dropped 6 bases and J dropped 6; count of bases not matched to a gene: 9. Germline V gene lookup returns CDR1 DFQATT and CDR2 SNEGSKA (reference sequence). This CDR3 spans 14 amino acids. CDR3 nucleotide sequence: TGCAGTGCAAAAATCCGGACAGGGTCCGGGGAGCTGTTTTTT. Translated, it gives CSAKIRTGSGELFF.

V and J are TRBV7-9 and TRBJ2-7; D remains unclear. Germline V gene lookup returns CDR1 SEHNR and CDR2 FQNEAQ (reference sequence). Trimming took 1 base from V and 1 from J, leaving 11 bases between them. CDR3 size: 15 residues. For the CDR3, the DNA is TGTGCCAGCAGCTTAGTTGGAGCCACTTCCTACGAGCAGTACTTC. Amino acids: CASSLVGATSYEQYF.

The chain combines TRBV11-1 with TRBJ2-7; TRBD1 matches at 11 bases. V lost 5 bases to trimming and J lost 3 bases; unmatched junction nucleotides: 15. Germline loops: CDR1 SGHAT, CDR2 FQDESV (reference sequence). The CDR3 runs to 18 residues. CDR3 protein: CASSRSRAWTGGHYEQYF. CDR3 bases: TGTGCCAGCAGCCGGAGCCGAGCCTGGACAGGGGGCCACTACGAGCAGTACTTC.

The chain carries TRBV20-1 and TRBJ1-1; D unclear. Germline V gene data show CDR1 as DFQATT and CDR2 as SNEGSKA (reference sequence). The CDR3 totals 13 residues. Trimming pared 0 bases from V and 3 bases from J, leaving 8 bases between. The CDR3 loop is CSAREGGHTEAFF. CDR3 bases: TGCAGTGCTAGAGAGGGTGGGCACACTGAAGCTTTCTTT.